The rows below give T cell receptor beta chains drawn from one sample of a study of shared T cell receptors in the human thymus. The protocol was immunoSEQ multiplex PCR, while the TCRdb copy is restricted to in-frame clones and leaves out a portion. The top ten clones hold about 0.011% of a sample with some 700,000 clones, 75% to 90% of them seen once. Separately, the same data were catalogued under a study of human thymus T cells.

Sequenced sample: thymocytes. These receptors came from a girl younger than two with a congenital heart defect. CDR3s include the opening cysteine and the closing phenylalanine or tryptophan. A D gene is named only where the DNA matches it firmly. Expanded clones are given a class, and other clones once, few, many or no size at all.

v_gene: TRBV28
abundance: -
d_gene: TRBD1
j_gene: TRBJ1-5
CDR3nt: TGTGCCAGCAGGTCACTCTCCCCAGGGACAGCCCACGGTGGATATAGCAATCAGCCCCAGCATTTT
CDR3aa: CASRSLSPGTAHGGYSNQPQHF

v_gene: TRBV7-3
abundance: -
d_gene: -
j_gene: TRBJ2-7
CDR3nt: TGTGCCAGCAGCTTATCGGACAAGGACCGTGAGCAGTACTTC
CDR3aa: CASSLSDKDREQYF

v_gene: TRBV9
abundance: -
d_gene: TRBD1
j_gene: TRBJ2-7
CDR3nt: TGTGCCAGCAGCAGGCGACAGGGGGCACTGAACGAGCAGTACTTC
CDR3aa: CASSRRQGALNEQYF

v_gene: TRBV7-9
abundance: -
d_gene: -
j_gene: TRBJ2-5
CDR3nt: TGTGCCAGCAGCTTAGCGGGAGGAGAGAAAGAGACCCAGTACTTC
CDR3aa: CASSLAGGEKETQYF

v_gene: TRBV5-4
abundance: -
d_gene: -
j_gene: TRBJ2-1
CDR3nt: TGTGCCAGCAGCTTGGTTACTACGGGTAGTGAGGGTAACAATGAGCAGTTCTTC
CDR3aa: CASSLVTTGSEGNNEQFF

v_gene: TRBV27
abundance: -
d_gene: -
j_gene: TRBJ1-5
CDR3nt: TGTGCCAGCAGTTTCGGGTCAGAATCCAATCAGCCCCAGCATTTT
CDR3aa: CASSFGSESNQPQHF

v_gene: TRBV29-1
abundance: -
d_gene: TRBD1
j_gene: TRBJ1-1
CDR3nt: TGCAGCGTTGAGAGCTCCGGGACAGAGAACACTGAAGCTTTCTTT
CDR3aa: CSVESSGTENTEAFF

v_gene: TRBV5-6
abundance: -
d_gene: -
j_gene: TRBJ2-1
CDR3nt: TGTGCCAGCAACGTCACGGGGCAGGACAGCCATGAGCAGTTCTTC
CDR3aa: CASNVTGQDSHEQFF

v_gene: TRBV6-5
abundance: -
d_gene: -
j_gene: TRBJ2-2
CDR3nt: TGTGCCAGCAGTCCCCTCGCGAACACCGGGGAGCTGTTTTTT
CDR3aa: CASSPLANTGELFF

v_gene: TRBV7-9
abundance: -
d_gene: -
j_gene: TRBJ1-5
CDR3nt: TGTGCCAGCAGCTTTCGGACATGGCTCAATCAGCCCCAGCATTTT
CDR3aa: CASSFRTWLNQPQHF

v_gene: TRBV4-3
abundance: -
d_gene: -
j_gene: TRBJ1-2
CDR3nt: TGCGCCAGCAGCCCAGATTTCAGGGTGGGCTATGGCTACACCTTC
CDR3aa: CASSPDFRVGYGYTF

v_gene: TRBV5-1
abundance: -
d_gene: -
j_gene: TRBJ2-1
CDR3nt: TGCGCCAGCAGCTTGGCCGGGGACAATGAGCAGTTCTTC
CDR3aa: CASSLAGDNEQFF

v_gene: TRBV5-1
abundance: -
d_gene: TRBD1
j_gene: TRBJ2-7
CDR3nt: TGCGCCAGCAGCCCCGGGAAGGGACAGGGGCTCTCCTACGAGCAGTACTTC
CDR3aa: CASSPGKGQGLSYEQYF

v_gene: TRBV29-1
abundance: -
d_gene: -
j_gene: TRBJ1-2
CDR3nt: TGCAGCGTTGAAGATCGGTCCATCTTC
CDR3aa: CSVEDRSIF

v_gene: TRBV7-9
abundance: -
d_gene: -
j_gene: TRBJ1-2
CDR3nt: TGTGCCAGCAACCGGCGGGGAGGGGAGGATGGCTACACCTTC
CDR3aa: CASNRRGGEDGYTF

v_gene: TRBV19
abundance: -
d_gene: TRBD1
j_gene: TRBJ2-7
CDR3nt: TGTGCCAGTAGTAACCCGGACAGGGAGACCTACGAGCAGTACTTC
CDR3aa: CASSNPDRETYEQYF

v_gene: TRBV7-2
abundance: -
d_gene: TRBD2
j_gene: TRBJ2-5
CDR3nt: TGTGCCAGCAGCTTACAAGCGGGGGGCCAAGAGACCCAGTACTTC
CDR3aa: CASSLQAGGQETQYF

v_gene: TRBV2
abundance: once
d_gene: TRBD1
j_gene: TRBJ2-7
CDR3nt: TGTGCCAGCAGTGCCCACAGGGGCACTTTTCCTAGCTCCTACGAGCAGTACTTC
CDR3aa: CASSAHRGTFPSSYEQYF

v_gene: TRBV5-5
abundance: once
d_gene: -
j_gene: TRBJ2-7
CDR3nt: TGTGCCAGCGGATCCGAGGCTTTGGGGCTTTTGGACGAGCAGTACTTC
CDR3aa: CASGSEALGLLDEQYF

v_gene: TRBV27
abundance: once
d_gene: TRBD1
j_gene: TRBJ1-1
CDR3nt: TGTGCCAGCAGTCCAGGCTACCCTCCAGGGGGCGAGAACACTGAAGCTTTCTTT
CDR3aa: CASSPGYPPGGENTEAFF

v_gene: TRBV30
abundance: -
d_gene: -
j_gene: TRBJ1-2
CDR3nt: TGTGCCTGGAGGGAGGGGTATGCGCACTCTCACGGCTACACCTTC
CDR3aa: CAWREGYAHSHGYTF

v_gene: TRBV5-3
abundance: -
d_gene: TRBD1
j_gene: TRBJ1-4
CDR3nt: TGTGCCAGAAGCAAAGGGGACAGGGACCCGCAGGGCAGGGAAAAACTGTTTTTT
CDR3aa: CARSKGDRDPQGREKLFF

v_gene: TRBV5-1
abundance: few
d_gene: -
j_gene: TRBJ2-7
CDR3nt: TGCGCCAGCAGCTTGACGCTAGCCGAGCAGTACTTC
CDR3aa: CASSLTLAEQYF

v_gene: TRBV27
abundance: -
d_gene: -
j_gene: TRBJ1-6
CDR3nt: TGTGCCAGCACCCACCGGGAGTCCCCATTTCACACCTCCTATAATTCACCCCTCCACTTT
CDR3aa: CASTHRESPFHTSYNSPLHF

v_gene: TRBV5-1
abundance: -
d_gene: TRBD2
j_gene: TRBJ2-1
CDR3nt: TGCGCCAGCAGCCTGACTAGCGGGGGGTACAATGAGCAGTTCTTC
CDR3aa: CASSLTSGGYNEQFF

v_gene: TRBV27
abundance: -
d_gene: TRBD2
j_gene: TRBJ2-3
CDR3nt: TGTGCCAGCAGTTTATCGGGTGCCAGCGGGGCCCCAGATACGCAGTATTTT
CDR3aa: CASSLSGASGAPDTQYF

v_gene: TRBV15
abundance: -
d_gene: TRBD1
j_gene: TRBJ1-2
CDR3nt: TGTGCCACCAGCGTCACGGGTCCAGGGGGCTTTGGCTACACCTTC
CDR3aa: CATSVTGPGGFGYTF

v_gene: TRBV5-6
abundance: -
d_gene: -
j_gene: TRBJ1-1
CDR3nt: TGTGCCAGCAGCTTGTTTGTGGGCAACGAAAGGAACACTGAAGCTTTCTTT
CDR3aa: CASSLFVGNERNTEAFF

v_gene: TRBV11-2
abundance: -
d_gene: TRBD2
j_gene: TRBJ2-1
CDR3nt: TGTGCCAGCAGCCGTGGGACTAGCGGGGGGCCTAGCTCCTACAATGAGCAGTTCTTC
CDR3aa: CASSRGTSGGPSSYNEQFF

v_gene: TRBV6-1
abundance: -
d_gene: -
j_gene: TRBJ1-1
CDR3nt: TGTGCCAGCATAGCAGGGGAGAACACTGAAGCTTTCTTT
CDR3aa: CASIAGENTEAFF

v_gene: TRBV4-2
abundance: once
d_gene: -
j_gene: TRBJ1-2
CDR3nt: TGTGCCAGCAGCCAAGAACAGCAAAACTATGGCTACACCTTC
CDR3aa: CASSQEQQNYGYTF

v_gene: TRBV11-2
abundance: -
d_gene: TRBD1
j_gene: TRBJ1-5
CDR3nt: TGTGCCAGCAGCGCAGGGGGCCTCAATCAGCCCCAGCATTTT
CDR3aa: CASSAGGLNQPQHF

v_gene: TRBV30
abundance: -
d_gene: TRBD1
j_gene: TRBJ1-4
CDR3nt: TGTGCCTGGAGTCAAGACAGGGGGCAAGGGAAATATGAAAAACTGTTTTTT
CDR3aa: CAWSQDRGQGKYEKLFF

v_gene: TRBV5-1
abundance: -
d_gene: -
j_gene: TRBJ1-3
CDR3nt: TGCGCCAGCAGCCTCGCAGGAAAGGAACCCACCAAAGAGGGCTCTGGAAACACCATATATTTT
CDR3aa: CASSLAGKEPTKEGSGNTIYF

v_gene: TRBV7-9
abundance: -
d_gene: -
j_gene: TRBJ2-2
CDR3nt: TGTGCCAGCAGCCGTCGGGGGACCGGGGAGCTGTTTTTT
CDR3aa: CASSRRGTGELFF

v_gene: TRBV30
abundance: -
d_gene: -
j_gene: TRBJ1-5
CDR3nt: TGTGCCTGGAGTCCTACGAGAAGCGCCAGCAATCAGCCCCAGCATTTT
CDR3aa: CAWSPTRSASNQPQHF

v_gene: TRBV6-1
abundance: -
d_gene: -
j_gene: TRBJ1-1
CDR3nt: TGTGCCAGCAATGACGAAGGGGAAGAGAACACTGAAGCTTTCTTT
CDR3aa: CASNDEGEENTEAFF

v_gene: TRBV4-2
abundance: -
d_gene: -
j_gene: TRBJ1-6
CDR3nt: TGTGCCAGCAGCCAATTTTTGAAAGGGGTAGGTAATTCCCCCCTCCACTTT
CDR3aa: CASSQFLKGVGNSPLHF

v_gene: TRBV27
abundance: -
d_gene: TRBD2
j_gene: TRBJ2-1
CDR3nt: TGTGCCAGCAGTCGGGGGGGGACTAGCGGGGGACATGAGCAGTTCTTC
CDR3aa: CASSRGGTSGGHEQFF

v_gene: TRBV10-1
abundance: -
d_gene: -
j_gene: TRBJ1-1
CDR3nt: TGCGCCGGGCGGCGAGGACAACTCCCTGAAGCTTTCTTT
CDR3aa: CAGRRGQLPEAFF

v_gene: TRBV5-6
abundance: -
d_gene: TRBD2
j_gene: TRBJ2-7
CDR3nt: TGTGCCAGCAGCCAGCTAGCGGGAGCTTATTCTCCCTACGAGCAGTACTTC
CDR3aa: CASSQLAGAYSPYEQYF

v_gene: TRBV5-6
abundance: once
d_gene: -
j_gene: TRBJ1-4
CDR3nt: TGTGCCAGCAGCTTTGTTGGGGAGAAACTGTTTTTT
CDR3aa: CASSFVGEKLFF

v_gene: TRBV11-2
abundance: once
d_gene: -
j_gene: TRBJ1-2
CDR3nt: TGTGCCAGTCAACGCTCCTTAGCTAACTATGGCTACACCTTC
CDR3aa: CASQRSLANYGYTF

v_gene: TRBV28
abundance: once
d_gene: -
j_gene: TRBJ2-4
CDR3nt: TGTGCCAGCACCTTCCGGAGGGAAGGGGCCAAAAACATTCAGTACTTC
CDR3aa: CASTFRREGAKNIQYF